This entry describes one TCR beta chain. Losses at the gene ends were 3 bases for V and 4 bases for J; bases not matched to a gene: 8. CDR3 size: 15 residues. Germline CDR1 is LNHDA and CDR2 is SQIVND (reference sequence). Original processing notes: How many nucleated cells were present was estimated from reference gene primer amplification. Assay: immunoSEQ multiplex PCR; the TCRdb copy retains only in-frame clones and omits some. That table is the source of V, J and clone size, and D and trimming were worked out from the DNA. The sample holds around 200,000 clones, about 89% seen once. This sample stems from a study of blood T cell repertoires in COVID-19. On the study more broadly: Whether acute or convalescent, the COVID-19 samples came from the United States, Italy and Spain. Nucleic acid was either cDNA or gDNA, and it came from T cells, B-cell-depleted T cells, or PBMCs.

This sequence was found in a man aged 40-49 years with acute or convalescent COVID-19. Sample: peripheral blood. The gene calls are TRBV19 and TRBJ1-2; 7 bases match TRBD1. DNA for the CDR3: TGTGCCAGTAGTATGGCCGGGACAGCTTCCTATGGCTACACCTTC. As protein: CASSMAGTASYGYTF.